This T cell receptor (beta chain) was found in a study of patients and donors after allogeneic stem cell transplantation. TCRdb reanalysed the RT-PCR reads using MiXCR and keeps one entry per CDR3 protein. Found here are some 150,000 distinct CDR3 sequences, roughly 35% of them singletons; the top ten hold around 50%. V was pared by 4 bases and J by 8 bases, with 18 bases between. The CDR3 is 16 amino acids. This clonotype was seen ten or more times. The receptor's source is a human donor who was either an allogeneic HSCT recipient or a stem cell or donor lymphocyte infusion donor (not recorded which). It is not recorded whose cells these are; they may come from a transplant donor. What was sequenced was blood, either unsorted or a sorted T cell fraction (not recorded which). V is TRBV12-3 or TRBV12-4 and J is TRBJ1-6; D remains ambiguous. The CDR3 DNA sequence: TGTGCCAGCAGTTCCAACGGACTTTCATGGGATTCACCCCTCCACTTT. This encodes CASSSNGLSWDSPLHF.